This T cell receptor beta chain was retrieved from a study of CD8 T cells in Susac syndrome. On the study more broadly: Sequenced Susac syndrome patients included more than five with clinically active disease and 8 or 9 in remission.

Negative isolation yielded CD8+ and CD4+ T cells; FACS enriched TEMRA cells. Germline values: CDR1 SGDLS, CDR2 YYNGEE. The CDR3 consists of 13 residues. Between the trimmed V and J ends, which lost 6 bases and 1 base, there was a span of 8 bases. Reverse transcription of roughly 0.45 to 1 ug RNA was performed with random hexamers. One entry per CDR3 protein results from TCRdb running MiXCR on the immunoSEQ multiplex PCR reads. The sample shows some 200,000 distinct CDR3 sequences, roughly 95% of them seen only once. The J gene is TRBJ2-1, the V gene TRBV9; D uncertain. The sequence was collected from a human donor with Susac syndrome. Sequences were obtained from CD4+ T cells from PBMCs. CDR3 coding DNA: TGTGCCAGCAACAAGGGTTCCTACAATGAGCAGTTCTTC. This sequence encodes CASNKGSYNEQFF.